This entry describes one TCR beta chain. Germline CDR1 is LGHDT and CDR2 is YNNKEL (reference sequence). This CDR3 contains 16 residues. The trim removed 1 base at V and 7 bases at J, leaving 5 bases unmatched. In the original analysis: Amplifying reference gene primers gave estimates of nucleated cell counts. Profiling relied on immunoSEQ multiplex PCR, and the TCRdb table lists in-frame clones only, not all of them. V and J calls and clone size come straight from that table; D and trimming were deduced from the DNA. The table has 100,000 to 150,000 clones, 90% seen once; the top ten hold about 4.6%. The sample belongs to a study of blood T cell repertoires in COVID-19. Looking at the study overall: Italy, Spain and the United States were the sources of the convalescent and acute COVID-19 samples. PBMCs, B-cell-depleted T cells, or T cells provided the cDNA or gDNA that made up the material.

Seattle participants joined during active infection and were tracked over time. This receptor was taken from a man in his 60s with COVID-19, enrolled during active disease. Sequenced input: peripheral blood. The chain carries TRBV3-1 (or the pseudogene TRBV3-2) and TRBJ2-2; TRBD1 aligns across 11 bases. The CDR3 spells CASSQVGQGAVGELFF. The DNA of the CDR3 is TGTGCCAGCAGCCAAGTCGGACAGGGGGCTGTCGGGGAGCTGTTTTTT.